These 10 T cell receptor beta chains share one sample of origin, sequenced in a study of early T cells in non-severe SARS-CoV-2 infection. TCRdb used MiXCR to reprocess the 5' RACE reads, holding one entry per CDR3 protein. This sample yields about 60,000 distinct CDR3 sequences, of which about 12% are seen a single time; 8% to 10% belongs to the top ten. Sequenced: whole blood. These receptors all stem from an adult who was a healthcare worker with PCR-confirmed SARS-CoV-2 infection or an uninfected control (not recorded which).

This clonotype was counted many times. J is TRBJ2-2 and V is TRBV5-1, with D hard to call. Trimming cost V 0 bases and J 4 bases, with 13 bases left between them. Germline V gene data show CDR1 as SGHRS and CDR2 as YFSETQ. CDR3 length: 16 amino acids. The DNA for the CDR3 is TGCGCCAGCAGCTTGGAAGCGAATTGGGGCACCGGGGAGCTGTTTTTT. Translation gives CASSLEANWGTGELFF.

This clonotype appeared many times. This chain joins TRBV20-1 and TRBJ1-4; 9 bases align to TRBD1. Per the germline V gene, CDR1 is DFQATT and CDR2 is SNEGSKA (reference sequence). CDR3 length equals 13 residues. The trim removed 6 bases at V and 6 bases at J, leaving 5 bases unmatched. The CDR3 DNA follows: TGCAGTGCAAACAGGGGGCGGGATGAAAAACTGTTTTTT. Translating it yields CSANRGRDEKLFF.

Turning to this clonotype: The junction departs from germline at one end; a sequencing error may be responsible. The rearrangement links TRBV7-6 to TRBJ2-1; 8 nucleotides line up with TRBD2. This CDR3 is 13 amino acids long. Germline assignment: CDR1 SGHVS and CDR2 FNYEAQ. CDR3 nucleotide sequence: TGTGCCAGCAGCTCGGGACTAGGCAATGAACAGTTCTTC. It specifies CASSSGLGNEQFF.

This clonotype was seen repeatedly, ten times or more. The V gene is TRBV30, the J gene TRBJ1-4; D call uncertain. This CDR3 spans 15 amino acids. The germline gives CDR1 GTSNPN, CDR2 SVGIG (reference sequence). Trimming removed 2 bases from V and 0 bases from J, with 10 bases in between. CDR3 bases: TGTGCCTGGAGTACAACTATTGCAACTAATGAAAAACTGTTTTTT. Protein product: CAWSTTIATNEKLFF.

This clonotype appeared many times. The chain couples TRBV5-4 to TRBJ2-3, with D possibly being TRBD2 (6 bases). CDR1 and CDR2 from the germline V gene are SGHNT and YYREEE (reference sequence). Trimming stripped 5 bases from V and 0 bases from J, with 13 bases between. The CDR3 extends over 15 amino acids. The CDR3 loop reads CASRWAGGSTDTQYF. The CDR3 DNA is TGTGCCAGCAGATGGGCCGGGGGTAGCACAGATACGCAGTATTTT.

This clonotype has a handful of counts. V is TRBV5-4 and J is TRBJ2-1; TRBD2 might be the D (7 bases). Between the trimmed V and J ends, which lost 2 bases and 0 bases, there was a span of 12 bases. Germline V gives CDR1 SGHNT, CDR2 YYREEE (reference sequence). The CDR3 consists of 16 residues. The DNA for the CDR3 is TGTGCCAGCAGCTTCGGGGGCGGGAGCTCCTACAATGAGCAGTTCTTC. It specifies CASSFGGGSSYNEQFF.

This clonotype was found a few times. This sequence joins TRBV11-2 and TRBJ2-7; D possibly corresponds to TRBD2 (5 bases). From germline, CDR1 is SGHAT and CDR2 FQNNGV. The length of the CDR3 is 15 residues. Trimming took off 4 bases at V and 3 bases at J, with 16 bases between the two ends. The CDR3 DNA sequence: TGTGCCAGCAGCTCGCTCGGGATTTACAGCTACGAGCAGTACTTC. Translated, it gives CASSSLGIYSYEQYF.

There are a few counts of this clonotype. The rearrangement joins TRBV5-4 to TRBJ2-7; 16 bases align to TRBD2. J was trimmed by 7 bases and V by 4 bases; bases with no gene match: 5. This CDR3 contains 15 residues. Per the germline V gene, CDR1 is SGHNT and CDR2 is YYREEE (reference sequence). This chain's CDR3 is CASSTGLAGGPEQYF. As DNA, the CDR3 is TGTGCCAGCAGCACGGGACTAGCGGGAGGGCCAGAGCAGTACTTC.

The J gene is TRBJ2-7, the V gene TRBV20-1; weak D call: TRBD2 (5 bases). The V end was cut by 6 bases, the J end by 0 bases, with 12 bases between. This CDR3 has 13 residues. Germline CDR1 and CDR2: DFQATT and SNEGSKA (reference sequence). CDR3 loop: CSAVDSFSYEQYF. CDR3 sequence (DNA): TGCAGTGCCGTGGACTCCTTCTCCTACGAGCAGTACTTC.

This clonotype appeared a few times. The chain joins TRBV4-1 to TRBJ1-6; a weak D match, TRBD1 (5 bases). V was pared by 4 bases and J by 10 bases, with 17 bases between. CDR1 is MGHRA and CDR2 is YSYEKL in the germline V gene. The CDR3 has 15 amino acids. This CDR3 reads CASSLRSLGESPLHF. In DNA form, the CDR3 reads TGCGCCAGCAGCCTACGGTCGTTAGGGGAGTCACCCCTCCACTTT.